The entry below describes one T cell receptor (beta chain). Its target is not known. The sample contains more than one DNA sequence encoding this CDR3. The sample belongs to a study of shared clonotypes between healthy human individuals. Whole-study context: Used for every donor were three CD4 naive, three CD4 memory, two CD8 naive and one CD8 memory plate.

Findings and caveats of the study: Naive CD4 clonotypes overlapped across a few donors at roughly 4.5%. Few donors limited the genetic and exposure-history diversity represented. Unshared clonotypes carried lower generation probabilities than those common to all four donors.

The germline CDR1 and CDR2 sequences are LNHNV and YYDKDF (reference sequence). The CDR3 runs to 15 residues. The junction had 3 bases not matched to a gene; V was cut back by 1 base and J by 1 base. Libraries were prepared by immunoSEQ multiplex PCR; TCRdb keeps only in-frame clonotypes and omits some of them. The sample yields under 850,000 clones, 72% seen once. The sequence came from a woman in her twenties or thirties in good health. Sequencing was performed on memory CD4+ T cells sorted from blood. The subset was: CD45RA-negative fraction. This chain links TRBV15 with TRBJ1-1; 7 nucleotides line up with TRBD1. DNA for the CDR3: TGTGCCACCAGCAGAGGCGGGACAGCGAACACTGAAGCTTTCTTT. Its translation is CATSRGGTANTEAFF.